Below, 4 T cell receptor beta chains from the same sample are listed, as sequenced in a study of T-cell memory formation after mild COVID-19. TCRdb itself ran the 5' RACE reads through MiXCR, one entry per CDR3 protein. Of about 450,000 distinct CDR3 sequences detected, around a quarter appear once; the ten largest clones hold less than 15%. Source material: PBMCs or a T cell subset sorted from them (not recorded which). These receptor sequences come from an adult woman who had mild COVID-19 (a few samples of this study predate the infection). Cell type and time point are not known.

The rearrangement uses TRBV19 and TRBJ1-1; D unclear. Germline-derived CDR1 and CDR2 are LNHDA and SQIVND (reference sequence). Trimming took 3 bases from V and 4 from J, leaving 9 bases between them. The CDR3 has 13 amino acids. The CDR3 DNA reads TGTGCCAGTAGTATCACGTCGGGCACTGAAGCTTTCTTT. Translated: CASSITSGTEAFF.

The chain has TRBV27 and TRBJ2-1, with D unclear. Germline CDR1 MNHEY, CDR2 SMNVEV (reference sequence). CDR3 length: 14 residues. The V gene lost 5 bases and the J gene lost 7 bases, with 15 bases spanning the gap. The CDR3 DNA follows: TGTGCCAGCAGTCGTGTCCCTCAGGTAAATGAGCAGTTCTTC. This encodes CASSRVPQVNEQFF.

This chain uses TRBV24-1 with TRBJ1-2; D is uncertain. V was shortened by 3 bases and J by 3 bases, with 4 bases between the two germline ends. The length of the CDR3 is 12 residues. From germline, CDR1 is KGHDR and CDR2 SFDVKD. CDR3 sequence reads: CATSDRYYGYTF. The CDR3 DNA reads TGTGCCACCAGTGATCGTTACTATGGCTACACCTTC.

Note on this clonotype: A much larger clone lies a single base off, so this may be a read error. The chain combines TRBV24-1 with TRBJ2-1, with TRBD2 as a possible D gene (5 bases). Trimming removed 5 bases at V and 0 bases at J, with 13 bases between. This CDR3 is built from 16 residues. Germline V CDR1 and CDR2: KGHDR, SFDVKD. CDR3 sequence: CATSAQDSSSYNEQFF. The DNA of the CDR3 is TGTGCCACCAGTGCCCAGGACTCCTCCTCCTACAATGAGCAGTTCTTC.